The clone carrying this T cell receptor (beta chain) was counted between two and nine times. Its antigen is undetermined. These data come from a study of beta chain features in type 1 diabetes. Expressed TCRB transcripts were sequenced after all isolated RNA was converted to cDNA. Here immunoSEQ multiplex PCR was the method, and the copy in TCRdb shows in-frame clones only, minus some. In the table there are 50,000 or so clones, under 55% of which are singletons. Blood was collected once per donor into heparin, averaging about 110 mL. The study, taken as a whole, reports: Across all four CD4+ subsets, people with type 1 diabetes showed modestly shorter TCRB CDR3s. Any HLA type influence on TCRB rearrangement was left unresolved here.

Germline-derived CDR1 and CDR2 are LNHDA and SQIVND (reference sequence). This CDR3 region has 17 residues. Trimming cost V 6 bases and J 4 bases; bases outside gene matches: 12. Sequenced material: Tregs from blood. This chain uses TRBV19 with TRBJ2-2; TRBD2 aligns across 9 bases. The TCR sequence derives from a man aged 25 to 45 with type 1 diabetes. This CDR3 is CASSLTSGGGSTGELFF. CDR3 DNA sequence: TGTGCCAGTAGCTTGACTAGCGGAGGAGGTAGCACCGGGGAGCTGTTTTTT.